The rows below give T cell receptor beta chains drawn from one sample of a study of neurological immune-mediated disorders. From the 5' RACE reads, TCRdb called clonotypes with MiXCR, one entry per CDR3 protein. The sample carries tens of thousands of distinct CDR3 sequences, roughly a tenth recorded once. Sequencing used PBMCs. These receptors all stem from a man under 40 in good health. The CDR3 runs from the conserved cysteine through the conserved F or W. A D gene is named only where the DNA matches it firmly. The size field is filled for only some rows; it gives once, few, many or a size class.

clone_size,d_call,j_call,v_call,cdr3_nt,cdr3_aa
many,TRBD2,TRBJ2-2,TRBV7-3,TGTGCCAGCAGCTTAACGGGGTCTTGGCTAGCGGGGGACACCGGGGAGCTGTTTTTT,CASSLTGSWLAGDTGELFF
many,.,TRBJ1-2,TRBV25-1,TGTGCCAGCAGTGAAGGGAACACATATGGCTACACCTTC,CASSEGNTYGYTF
few,.,TRBJ1-2,TRBV10-3,TGTGCCATCAGTGAGTCGAAGGTGGGAGCGGGACCTGGCTACACCTTC,CAISESKVGAGPGYTF
many,.,TRBJ2-5,TRBV7-9,TGTGCCAGCAGCCGGGTCGAGGGAGGAGAGACCCAGTACTTC,CASSRVEGGETQYF
many,.,TRBJ1-2,TRBV5-1,TGCGCCAGCAGCTTGGGAAGTGGGGGCTACACCTTC,CASSLGSGGYTF
many,.,TRBJ2-1,TRBV7-2,TGTGCCAGCAGCTTAGAACAGGCGGTAAATGAGCAGTTCTTC,CASSLEQAVNEQFF
many,TRBD2,TRBJ2-7,TRBV29-1,TGCAGCGTTGAGAGCGGGGTTGGCTACGAGCAGTACTTC,CSVESGVGYEQYF
medium-sized,.,TRBJ1-5,TRBV20-1,TGCAGTGCTAGATCGGACTGGGACCCTCAGCCCCAGCATTTT,CSARSDWDPQPQHF
many,TRBD2,TRBJ2-3,TRBV3-1,TGTGCCAGCAGCCAAGTGTCCCGCGGGAGGGCCGCGGATACGCAGTATTTT,CASSQVSRGRAADTQYF
many,.,TRBJ2-2,TRBV27,TGTGCCAGCAGTTTCAGGTTGAACACCGGGGAGCTGTTTTTT,CASSFRLNTGELFF
many,TRBD2,TRBJ2-3,TRBV5-1,TGCGCCAGCAGCTTGGGGGGACTAACATCGGGTACGCAGTATTTT,CASSLGGLTSGTQYF
many,TRBD1,TRBJ2-1,TRBV6-1,TGTGCCAGCAGTGAAGGGGCAGGGGGCGCTTACTACAATGAGCAGTTCTTC,CASSEGAGGAYYNEQFF
once,.,TRBJ2-3,TRBV11-2,TGTGCCAGCAGCTTCAGGTTTTTCGGGGGTAGCACAGATACGCAGTATTTT,CASSFRFFGGSTDTQYF
many,.,TRBJ2-2,TRBV14,TGTGCCAGCAGCCCGGGACACCACCAAAACACCGGGGAGCTGTTTTTT,CASSPGHHQNTGELFF
many,.,TRBJ1-1,TRBV7-9,TGTGCCAGCAGCTCCCGTCGGGGGGGGGCGGACACTGAAGCTTTCTTT,CASSSRRGGADTEAFF
many,TRBD1,TRBJ1-1,TRBV7-2,TGTGCCAGCAGCTTAGTTTCCGGGACAGGGAACACTGAAGCTTTCTTT,CASSLVSGTGNTEAFF
many,.,TRBJ1-3,TRBV12-3/TRBV12-4,TGTGCCAGCCGACCTGGGGGAATGGCCATATATTTT,CASRPGGMAIYF
many,.,TRBJ2-1,TRBV20-1,TGCAGTGCTAGTGGGCTCCCCTCGTGGCAGTTCTTC,CSASGLPSWQFF
many,.,TRBJ2-5,TRBV3-1,TGTGCCAGCAGCCCCGGCCCGGAGGGGGAGACCCAGTACTTC,CASSPGPEGETQYF
many,.,TRBJ2-2,TRBV7-8,TGTGCCAGCAGCTTAGCAGCCAGGGATTCGTACACCGGGGAGCTGTTTTTT,CASSLAARDSYTGELFF
many,.,TRBJ2-1,TRBV2,TGTGCCAGGGAGGGGGGTTTAAATGAGCAGTTCTTC,CAREGGLNEQFF
many,.,TRBJ2-7,TRBV9,TGTGCCAGCAGCCCGGGCGGGGAGAGGTACGAGCAGTACTTC,CASSPGGERYEQYF
many,.,TRBJ2-3,TRBV27,TGTGCCAGCCTCGGTAGCGGTACCACAGATACGCAGTATTTT,CASLGSGTTDTQYF
many,.,TRBJ2-1,TRBV20-1,TGCAGTGCTAGACGGCCAGCCTCTAGCTCCTACAATGAGCAGTTCTTC,CSARRPASSSYNEQFF
many,.,TRBJ2-1,TRBV7-3,TGTGCCAGCAGCGGTATGGTAGGGCACGACAATGAGCAGTTCTTC,CASSGMVGHDNEQFF
many,TRBD1,TRBJ1-1,TRBV11-2,TGTGCCAGCAGCCAAAGGAGTGTGGGGACAGTGAAGCTTGAAGCTTTCTTT,CASSQRSVGTVKLEAFF
.,.,TRBJ2-7,TRBV10-1,TGCGCCAGCAGTGAAAGCGGAGCCTCCTACGAGCAGTACTTC,CASSESGASYEQYF